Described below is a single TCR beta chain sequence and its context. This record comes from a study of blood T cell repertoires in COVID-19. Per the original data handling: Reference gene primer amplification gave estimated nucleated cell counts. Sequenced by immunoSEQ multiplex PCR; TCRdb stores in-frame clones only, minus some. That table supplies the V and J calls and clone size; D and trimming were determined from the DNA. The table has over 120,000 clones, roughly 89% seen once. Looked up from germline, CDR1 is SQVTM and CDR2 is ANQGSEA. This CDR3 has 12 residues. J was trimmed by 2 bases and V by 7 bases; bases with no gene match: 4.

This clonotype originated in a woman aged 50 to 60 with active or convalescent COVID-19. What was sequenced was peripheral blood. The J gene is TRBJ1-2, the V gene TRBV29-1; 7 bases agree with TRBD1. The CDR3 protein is CSGTQGNYGYTF. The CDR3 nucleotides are TGCAGCGGTACACAGGGGAACTATGGCTACACCTTC.